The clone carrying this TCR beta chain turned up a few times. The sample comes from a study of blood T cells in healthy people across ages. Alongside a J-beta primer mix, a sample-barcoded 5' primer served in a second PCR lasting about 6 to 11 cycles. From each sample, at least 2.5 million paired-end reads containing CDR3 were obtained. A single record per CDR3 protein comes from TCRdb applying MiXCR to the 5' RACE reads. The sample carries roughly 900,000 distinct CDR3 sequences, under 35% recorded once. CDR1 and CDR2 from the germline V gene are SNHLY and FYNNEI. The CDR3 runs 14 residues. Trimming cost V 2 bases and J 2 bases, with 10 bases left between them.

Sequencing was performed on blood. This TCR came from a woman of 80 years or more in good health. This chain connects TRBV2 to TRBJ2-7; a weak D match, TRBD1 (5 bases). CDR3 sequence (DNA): TGTGCCAGCAGTGAAACAGGTTTTACCTACGAGCAGTACTTC. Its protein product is CASSETGFTYEQYF. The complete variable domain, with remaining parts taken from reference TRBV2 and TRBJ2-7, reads EPEVTQTPSHQVTQMGQEVILRCVPISNHLYFYWYRQILGQKVEFLVSFYNNEISEKSEIFDDQFSVERPDGSNFTLKIRSTKLEDSAMYFCASSETGFTYEQYFGPGTRLTVT.